What follows is one T cell receptor (beta chain) and its context. Antigen: not known. This sample was included in a study of identical twins' blood T cells. Across the study: Roughly 6 alpha and roughly six beta libraries together yielded about 46 million reads.

General study results and limits: Mainly, cloneset size products determined shared clonotypes, twins included. Abundant TCRbeta CDR3s overlapped more between twins than with unrelated donors.

This CDR3 has 16 amino acids. V lost 0 bases and J lost 4; bases outside the gene matches: 8. In germline, CDR1 is SGHRS, CDR2 YFSETQ. TCRdb reprocessed the 5' RACE reads with MiXCR, giving one entry per CDR3 protein. The data show 350,000 to 400,000 distinct CDR3 sequences, about 28% seen once. The chain joins TRBV5-1 to TRBJ1-2, with 8 bases matching TRBD1. The sequence was obtained from a woman between 18 and 55 years old in good health. The sequenced sample was PBMCs. CDR3 residues: CASSLESPDRVYGYTF. The CDR3 region has the DNA TGCGCCAGCAGCTTGGAATCCCCGGACAGGGTCTATGGCTACACCTTC.